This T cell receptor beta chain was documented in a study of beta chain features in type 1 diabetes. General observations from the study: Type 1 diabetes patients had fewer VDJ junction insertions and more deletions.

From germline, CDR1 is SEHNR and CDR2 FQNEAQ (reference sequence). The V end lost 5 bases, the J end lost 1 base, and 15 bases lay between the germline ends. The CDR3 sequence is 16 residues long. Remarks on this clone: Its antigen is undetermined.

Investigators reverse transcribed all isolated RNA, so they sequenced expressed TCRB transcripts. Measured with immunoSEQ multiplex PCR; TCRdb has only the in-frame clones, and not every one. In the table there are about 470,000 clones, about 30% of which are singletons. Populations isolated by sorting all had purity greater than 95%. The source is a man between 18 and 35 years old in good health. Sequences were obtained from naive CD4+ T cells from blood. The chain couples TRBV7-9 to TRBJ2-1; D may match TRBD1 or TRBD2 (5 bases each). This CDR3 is CASSPFWWGSYNEQFF. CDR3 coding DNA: TGTGCCAGCAGCCCCTTCTGGTGGGGGTCCTACAATGAGCAGTTCTTC.